The 7 T cell receptor beta chains presented below share a single source sample, sequenced in a study of cytomegalovirus exposure and HLA in healthy donors. Primers included in the PCR were 60 Vbeta and 13 Jbeta primers. TCRdb's copy holds only in-frame clones and misses some; the assay was immunoSEQ multiplex PCR. The table has 150,000 to 200,000 clones, about 84% seen once. Sample: PBMCs. Receptor source: a man between 18 and 35 years old in good health and CMV-seronegative.

CDR3 coding DNA: TGTGCCAGCTCACCAGACCTAGCCTACGAGCAGTACTTC. It encodes CASSPDLAYEQYF. The chain employs TRBV18 and TRBJ2-7; the D is unclear. Looked up from germline, CDR1 is KGHSH and CDR2 is LQKENI. The CDR3 loop spans 13 amino acids. Trimming removed 2 bases at V and 2 bases at J, with 7 bases between.

This clone was detected only once. The chain carries TRBV6-1 and TRBJ1-1; D gene unclear. V gave up 2 bases and J gave up 6 bases, with 16 bases separating them. The CDR3 is 15 residues long. In germline, CDR1 is MNHNS, CDR2 SASEGT. The CDR3 reads CASSEKLNGIPEAFF. The CDR3 DNA reads TGTGCCAGCAGTGAAAAATTGAACGGGATCCCTGAAGCTTTCTTT.

J is TRBJ2-7 and V is TRBV5-1; D is undetermined. CDR3 length equals 13 residues. V lost 0 bases, J lost 3 bases, and 7 bases lay in between. The germline gives CDR1 SGHRS, CDR2 YFSETQ. Written as DNA, the CDR3 is TGCGCCAGCAGCTTGGGGCTCAACTACGAGCAGTACTTC. The encoded protein is CASSLGLNYEQYF. The entire variable domain, with the rest obtained from reference TRBV5-1 and TRBJ2-7, is as follows: KAGVTQTPRYLIKTRGQQVTLSCSPISGHRSVSWYQQTPGQGLQFLFEYFSETQRNKGNFPGRFSGRQFSNSRSEMNVSTLELGDSALYLCASSLGLNYEQYFGPGTRLTVT.

The chain couples TRBV19 to TRBJ2-1; D is unresolved. This CDR3 comprises 14 residues. The germline CDR1 and CDR2 sequences are LNHDA and SQIVND (reference sequence). The V end lost 3 bases, the J end lost 8 bases, and 14 bases lay between the germline ends. CDR3 sequence reads: CASSIFGREDEQFF. In DNA form, the CDR3 reads TGTGCCAGTAGTATTTTCGGCCGAGAGGATGAGCAGTTCTTC.

V gene TRBV7-8 combines with J gene TRBJ1-2; D not resolved. V was clipped by 3 bases and J by 11 bases, with 19 bases between them. CDR1 is SGHVS, CDR2 FQNEAQ, per germline. This CDR3 is 14 amino acids long. The CDR3 region is CASSLVAAPHIYTF. The DNA of the CDR3 is TGTGCCAGCAGCTTGGTAGCGGCTCCCCATATTTACACCTTC.

The chain has TRBV5-1 and TRBJ1-1; weak D call: TRBD1 (5 bases). This CDR3 comprises 15 residues. Trimming removed 0 bases at V and 2 bases at J, with 11 bases between. CDR1 SGHRS and CDR2 YFSETQ come from the germline V gene. CDR3 nucleotide sequence: TGCGCCAGCAGCTTGGTAAGGGGCCCAAACACTGAAGCTTTCTTT. Its translation is CASSLVRGPNTEAFF.

The chain is built from TRBV6-4 and TRBJ2-1; 7 bases align to TRBD1. With 4 bases clipped from V and 0 bases from J, the junction kept 9 bases outside the gene matches. The CDR3 totals 17 residues. Germline assignment: CDR1 MRHNA and CDR2 SNTAGT. In DNA form, the CDR3 reads TGTGCCAGCAGTGCCGCCCCGGGACAGAGCTCCTACAATGAGCAGTTCTTC. It translates to CASSAAPGQSSYNEQFF.